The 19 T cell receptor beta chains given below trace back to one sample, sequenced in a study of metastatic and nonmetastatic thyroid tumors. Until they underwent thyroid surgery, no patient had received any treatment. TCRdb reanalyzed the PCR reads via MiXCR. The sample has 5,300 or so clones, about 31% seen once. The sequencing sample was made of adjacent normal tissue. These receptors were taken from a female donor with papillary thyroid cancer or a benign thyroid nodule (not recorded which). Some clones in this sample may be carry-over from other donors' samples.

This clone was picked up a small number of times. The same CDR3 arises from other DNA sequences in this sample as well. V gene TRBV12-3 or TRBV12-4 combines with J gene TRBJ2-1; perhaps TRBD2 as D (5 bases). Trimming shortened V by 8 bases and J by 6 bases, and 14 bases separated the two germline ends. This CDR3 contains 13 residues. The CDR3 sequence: CASSLGLRNEQFF. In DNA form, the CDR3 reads TGTGCCAGCTCCCTCGGACTGCGCAATGAGCAGTTCTTC.

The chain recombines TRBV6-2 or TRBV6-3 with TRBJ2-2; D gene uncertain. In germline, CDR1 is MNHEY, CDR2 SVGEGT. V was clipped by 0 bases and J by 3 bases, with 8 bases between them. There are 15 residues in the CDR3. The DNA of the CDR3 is TGTGCCAGCAGTTACTCCGGGCCATACACCGGGGAGCTGTTTTTT. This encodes CASSYSGPYTGELFF.

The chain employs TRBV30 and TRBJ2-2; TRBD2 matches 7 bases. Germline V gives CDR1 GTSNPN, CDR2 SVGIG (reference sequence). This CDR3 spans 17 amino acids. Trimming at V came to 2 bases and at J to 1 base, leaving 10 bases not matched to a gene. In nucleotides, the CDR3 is TGTGCCTGGAGTCCCCTCGGGGGGAACAGGAACACCGGGGAGCTGTTTTTT. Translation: CAWSPLGGNRNTGELFF.

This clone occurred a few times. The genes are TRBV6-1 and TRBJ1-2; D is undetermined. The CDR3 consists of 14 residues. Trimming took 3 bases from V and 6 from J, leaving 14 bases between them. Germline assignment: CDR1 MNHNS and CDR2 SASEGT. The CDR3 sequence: CASSEDRIGHGYTF. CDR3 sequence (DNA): TGTGCCAGCAGTGAGGATCGGATAGGTCATGGCTACACCTTC.

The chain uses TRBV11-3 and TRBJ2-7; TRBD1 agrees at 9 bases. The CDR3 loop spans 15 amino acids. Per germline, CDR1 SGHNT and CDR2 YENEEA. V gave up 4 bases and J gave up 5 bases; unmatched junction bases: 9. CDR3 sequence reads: CASSSSGTGNNEQYF. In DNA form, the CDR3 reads TGTGCCAGCAGCTCCTCCGGGACAGGGAACAACGAGCAGTACTTC.

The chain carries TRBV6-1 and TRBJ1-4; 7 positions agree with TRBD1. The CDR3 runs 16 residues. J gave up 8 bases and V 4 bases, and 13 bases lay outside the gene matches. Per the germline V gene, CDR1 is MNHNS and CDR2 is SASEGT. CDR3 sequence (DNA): TGTGCCAGCAGTGCCGGGACAGTTCTTCAGGGGGAAAAACTGTTTTTT. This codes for CASSAGTVLQGEKLFF.

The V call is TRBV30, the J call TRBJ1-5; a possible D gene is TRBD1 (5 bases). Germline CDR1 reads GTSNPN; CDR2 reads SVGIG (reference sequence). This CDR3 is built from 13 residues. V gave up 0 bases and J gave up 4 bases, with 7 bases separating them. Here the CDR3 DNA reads TGTGCCTGGAGTGTAGGGGTTAATCAGCCCCAGCATTTT. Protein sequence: CAWSVGVNQPQHF.

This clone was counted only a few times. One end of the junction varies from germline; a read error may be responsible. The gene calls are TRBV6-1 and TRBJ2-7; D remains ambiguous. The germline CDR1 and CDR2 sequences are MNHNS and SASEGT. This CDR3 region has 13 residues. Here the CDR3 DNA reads TGCGCCAGCAGTGAAGGATGCGTCGGCGAGCAGTACTTC. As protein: CASSEGCVGEQYF.

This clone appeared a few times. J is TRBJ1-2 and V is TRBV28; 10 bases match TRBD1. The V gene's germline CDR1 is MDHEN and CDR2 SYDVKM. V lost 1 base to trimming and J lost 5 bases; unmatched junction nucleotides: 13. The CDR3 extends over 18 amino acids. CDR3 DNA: TGTGCCAGCAGTTTATATGGCCCGGGACAGGGGAAACTGTATGGCTACACCTTC. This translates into CASSLYGPGQGKLYGYTF.

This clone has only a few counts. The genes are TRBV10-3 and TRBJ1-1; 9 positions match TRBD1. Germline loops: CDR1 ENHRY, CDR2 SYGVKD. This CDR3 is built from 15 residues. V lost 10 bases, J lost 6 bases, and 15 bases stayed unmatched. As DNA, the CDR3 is TGTGCCACCGCTGCCTCCCGGGACAGGGCCCCTGAAGCTTTCTTT. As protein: CATAASRDRAPEAFF.

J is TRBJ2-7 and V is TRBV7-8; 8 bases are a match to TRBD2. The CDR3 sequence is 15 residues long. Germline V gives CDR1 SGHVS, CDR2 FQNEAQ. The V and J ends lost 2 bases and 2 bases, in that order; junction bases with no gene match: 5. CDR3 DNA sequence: TGTGCCAGCAGCTTAAGTAGCGGGACGGCCTACGAGCAGTACTTC. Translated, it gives CASSLSSGTAYEQYF. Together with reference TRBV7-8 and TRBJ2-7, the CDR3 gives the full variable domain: GAGVSQSPRYKVAKRGQDVALRCDPISGHVSLFWYQQALGQGPEFLTYFQNEAQLDKSGLPSDRFFAERPEGSVSTLKIQRTQQEDSAVYLCASSLSSGTAYEQYFGPGTRLTVT.

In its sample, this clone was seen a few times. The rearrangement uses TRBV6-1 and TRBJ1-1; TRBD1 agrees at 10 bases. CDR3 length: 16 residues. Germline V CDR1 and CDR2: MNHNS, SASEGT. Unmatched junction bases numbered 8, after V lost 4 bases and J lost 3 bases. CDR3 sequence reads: CASSGRDRGKYTEAFF. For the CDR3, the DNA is TGTGCCAGCAGTGGCCGGGACAGGGGCAAGTACACTGAAGCTTTCTTT.

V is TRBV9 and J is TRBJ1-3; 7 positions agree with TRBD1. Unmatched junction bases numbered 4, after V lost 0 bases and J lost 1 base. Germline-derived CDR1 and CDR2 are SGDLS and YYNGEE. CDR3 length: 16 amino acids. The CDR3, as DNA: TGTGCCAGCAGCGTAGGGGGACAGTTTTCTGGAAACACCATATATTTT. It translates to CASSVGGQFSGNTIYF.

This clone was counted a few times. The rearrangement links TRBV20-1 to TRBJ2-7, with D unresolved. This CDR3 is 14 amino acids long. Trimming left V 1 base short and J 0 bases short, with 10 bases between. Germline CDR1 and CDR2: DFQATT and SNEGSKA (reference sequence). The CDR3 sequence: CSARALRGSYEQYF. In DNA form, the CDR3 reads TGCAGTGCTAGAGCTCTCCGCGGCTCCTACGAGCAGTACTTC.

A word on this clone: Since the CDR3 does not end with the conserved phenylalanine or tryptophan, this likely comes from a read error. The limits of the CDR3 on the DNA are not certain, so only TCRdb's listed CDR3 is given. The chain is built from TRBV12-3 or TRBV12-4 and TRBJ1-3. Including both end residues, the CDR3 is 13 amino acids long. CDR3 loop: CASSQNSGNTRYV.

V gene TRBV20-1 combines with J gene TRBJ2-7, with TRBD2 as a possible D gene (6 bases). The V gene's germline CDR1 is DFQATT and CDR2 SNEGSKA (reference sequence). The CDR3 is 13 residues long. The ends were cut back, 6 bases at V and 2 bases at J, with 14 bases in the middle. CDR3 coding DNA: TGCAGTGCCCTTCTACCGGGGGCCTACGAGCAGTACTTC. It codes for CSALLPGAYEQYF.

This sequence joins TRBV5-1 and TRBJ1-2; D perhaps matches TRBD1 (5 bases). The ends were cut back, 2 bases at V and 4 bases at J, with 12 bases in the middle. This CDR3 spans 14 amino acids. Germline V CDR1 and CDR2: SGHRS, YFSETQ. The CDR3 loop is CASSFGRGSYGYTF. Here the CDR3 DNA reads TGCGCCAGCAGCTTCGGACGGGGGAGCTATGGCTACACCTTC.

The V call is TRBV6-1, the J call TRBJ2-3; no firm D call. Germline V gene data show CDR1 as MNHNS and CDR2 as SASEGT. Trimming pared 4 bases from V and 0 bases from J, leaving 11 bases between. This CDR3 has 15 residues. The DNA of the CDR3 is TGTGCCAGCAGTGGCCTCTTACAGAGCACAGATACGCAGTATTTT. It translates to CASSGLLQSTDTQYF.

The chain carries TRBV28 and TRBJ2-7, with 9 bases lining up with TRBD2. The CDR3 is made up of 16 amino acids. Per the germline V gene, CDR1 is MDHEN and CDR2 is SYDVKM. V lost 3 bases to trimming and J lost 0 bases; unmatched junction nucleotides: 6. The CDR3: CASSFTSGRISYEQYF. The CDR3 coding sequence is TGTGCCAGCAGTTTCACCAGCGGGAGGATCTCCTACGAGCAGTACTTC.